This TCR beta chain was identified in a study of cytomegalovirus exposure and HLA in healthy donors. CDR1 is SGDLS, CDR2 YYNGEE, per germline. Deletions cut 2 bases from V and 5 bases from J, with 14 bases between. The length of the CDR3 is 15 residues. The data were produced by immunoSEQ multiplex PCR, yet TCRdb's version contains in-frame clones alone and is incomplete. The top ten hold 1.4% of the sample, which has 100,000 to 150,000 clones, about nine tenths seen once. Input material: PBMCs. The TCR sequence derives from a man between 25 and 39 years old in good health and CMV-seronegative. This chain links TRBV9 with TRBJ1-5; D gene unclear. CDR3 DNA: TGTGCCAGCAGCGTTTCCGCGGAGGGTTATCAGCCCCAGCATTTT. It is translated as CASSVSAEGYQPQHF.